This entry lists 5 T cell receptor beta chains sequenced from one sample in a study of cytotoxic CD8 clonotypes in ibrutinib-treated CLL. Using immunoSEQ multiplex PCR, the repertoire was profiled, and TCRdb retains in-frame clones only, with some absent. The table includes about 130,000 clones, roughly 88% detected once. The sequenced sample was PBMCs, obtained after 24 months of ibrutinib treatment. The receptors originated from a human donor with chronic lymphocytic leukemia.

The J gene is TRBJ2-1, the V gene TRBV19; D is unclear. Germline CDR1 LNHDA, CDR2 SQIVND (reference sequence). The length of the CDR3 is 13 residues. Deletions cut 11 bases from V and 5 bases from J, with 16 bases between. The CDR3 region is CAGYCNPNNEQFF. In DNA form, the CDR3 reads TGTGCCGGGTACTGTAACCCTAACAATGAGCAGTTCTTC.

The chain combines TRBV5-6 with TRBJ1-2; no clear D gene. The germline V gene encodes CDR1 SGHDT and CDR2 YYEEEE. V lost 1 base and J 1 base, leaving 17 bases between the germline ends. This CDR3 spans 17 amino acids. The CDR3 nucleotides are TGTGCCAGCAGCTTGCCCTTGTTTCGGGGATTTAACTATGGCTACACCTTC. As protein: CASSLPLFRGFNYGYTF.

This chain uses TRBV9 with TRBJ2-5; 13 bases are a match to TRBD2. The CDR3 is made up of 15 amino acids. With 5 bases clipped from V and 2 bases from J, the junction kept 3 bases outside the gene matches. Germline V lookup: CDR1 SGDLS, CDR2 YYNGEE. The CDR3 spells CASSALAGGQETQYF. CDR3 DNA sequence: TGTGCCAGCAGTGCACTAGCGGGGGGGCAAGAGACCCAGTACTTC. The full variable domain, its missing parts supplied by reference TRBV9 and TRBJ2-5, is DSGVTQTPKHLITATGQRVTLRCSPRSGDLSVYWYQQSLDQGLQFLIQYYNGEERAKGNILERFSAQQFPDLHSELNLSSLELGDSALYFCASSALAGGQETQYFGPGTRLLVL.

CDR3 DNA sequence: TGCGCCAGCAGCGTGGCAACGGGGCGACTCTCGGAAGCTTTCTTT. It translates to CASSVATGRLSEAFF. The genes are TRBV5-1 and TRBJ1-1; TRBD1 might be the D (5 bases). V was pared by 4 bases and J by 8 bases, with 21 bases between. Per the germline V gene, CDR1 is SGHRS and CDR2 is YFSETQ. This CDR3 contains 15 residues.

V is TRBV9 and J is TRBJ2-2; no clear D. The CDR3 covers 14 residues. Germline values: CDR1 SGDLS, CDR2 YYNGEE. Trimming removed 2 bases at V and 8 bases at J, with 13 bases between. The CDR3 reads CASSVTPSDGELFF. The CDR3 DNA reads as TGTGCCAGCAGCGTGACTCCGTCGGATGGGGAGCTGTTTTTT.